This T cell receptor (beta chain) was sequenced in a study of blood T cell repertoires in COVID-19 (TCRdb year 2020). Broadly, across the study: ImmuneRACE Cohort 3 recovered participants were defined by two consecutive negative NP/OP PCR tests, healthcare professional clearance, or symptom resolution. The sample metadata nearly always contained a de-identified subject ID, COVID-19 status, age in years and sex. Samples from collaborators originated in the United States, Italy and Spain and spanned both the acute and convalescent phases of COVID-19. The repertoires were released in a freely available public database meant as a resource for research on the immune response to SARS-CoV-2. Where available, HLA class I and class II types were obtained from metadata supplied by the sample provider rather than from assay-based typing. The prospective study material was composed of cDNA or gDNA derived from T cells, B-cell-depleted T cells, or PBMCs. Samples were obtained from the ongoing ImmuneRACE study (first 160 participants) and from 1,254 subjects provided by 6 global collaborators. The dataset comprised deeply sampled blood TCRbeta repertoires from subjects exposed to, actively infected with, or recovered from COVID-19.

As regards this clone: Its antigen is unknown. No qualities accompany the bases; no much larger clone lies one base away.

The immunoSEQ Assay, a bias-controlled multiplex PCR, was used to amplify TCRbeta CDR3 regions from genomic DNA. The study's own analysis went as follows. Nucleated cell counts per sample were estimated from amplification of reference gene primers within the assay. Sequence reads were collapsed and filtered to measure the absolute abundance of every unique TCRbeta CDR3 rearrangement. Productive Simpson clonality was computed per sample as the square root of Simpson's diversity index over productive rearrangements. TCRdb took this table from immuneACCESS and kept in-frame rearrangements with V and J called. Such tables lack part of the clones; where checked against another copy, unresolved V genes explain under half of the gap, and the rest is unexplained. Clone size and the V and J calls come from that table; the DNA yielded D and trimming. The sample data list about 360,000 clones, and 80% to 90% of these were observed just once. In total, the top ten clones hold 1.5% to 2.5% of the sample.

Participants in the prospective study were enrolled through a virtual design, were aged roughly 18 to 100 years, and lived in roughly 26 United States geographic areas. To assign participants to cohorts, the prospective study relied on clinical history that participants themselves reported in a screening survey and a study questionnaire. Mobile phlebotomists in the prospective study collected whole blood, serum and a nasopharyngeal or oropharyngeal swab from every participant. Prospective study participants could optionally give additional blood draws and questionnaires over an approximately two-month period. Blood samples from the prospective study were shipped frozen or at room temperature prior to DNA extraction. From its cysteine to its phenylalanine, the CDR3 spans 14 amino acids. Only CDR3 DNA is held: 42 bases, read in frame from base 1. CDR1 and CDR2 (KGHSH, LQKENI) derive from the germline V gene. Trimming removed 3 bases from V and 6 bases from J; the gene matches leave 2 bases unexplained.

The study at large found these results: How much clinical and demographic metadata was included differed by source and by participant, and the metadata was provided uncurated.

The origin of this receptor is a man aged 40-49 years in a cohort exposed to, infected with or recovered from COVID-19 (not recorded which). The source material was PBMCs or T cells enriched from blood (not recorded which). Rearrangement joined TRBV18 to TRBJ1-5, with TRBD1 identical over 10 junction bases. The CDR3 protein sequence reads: CASSPGQGPQPQHF. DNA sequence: TGTGCCAGCTCACCGGGACAGGGGCCTCAGCCCCAGCATTTT.